Included here is one T cell receptor (beta chain) sequence, with context. The CDR3 is made up of 15 amino acids. From germline, CDR1 is SGHRS and CDR2 YFSETQ. V was shortened by 2 bases and J by 0 bases, with 8 bases between the two germline ends. This sample is drawn from a study of T cells in Graves' hyperthyroidism and ophthalmopathy. TCR beta CDR3 regions were amplified from RNA. TCR CDR3 regions were first amplified by RT-PCR with HTBI primers. MiXCR was run by TCRdb on the multiplex PCR reads, yielding one entry per CDR3 protein. The sample includes about 680,000 distinct CDR3 sequences, 30% to 40% of them seen just once.

The sequencing sample was made of blood. This receptor was taken from a middle-aged woman with Graves' hyperthyroidism. This chain links TRBV5-1 with TRBJ1-4, with no clear D. CDR3 sequence reads: CASSFRGATNEKLFF. The CDR3 DNA follows: TGCGCCAGCAGCTTTAGAGGAGCAACTAATGAAAAACTGTTTTTT.